This is a list of T cell receptor beta chains from one sample in a study of CD8 T cell repertoires and HIV-1 epitope variants. Repertoires were generated with immunoSEQ multiplex PCR, while TCRdb's copy carries only in-frame clones and drops some. The sample has 4,500 to 7,000 clones; over 50% are singletons. The antigens for these receptors are not known. The sample taken for sequencing was cultured CD8+ T cells derived from PBMCs. All receptors derive from a male donor with HIV. CDR3s include the opening cysteine and the closing phenylalanine or tryptophan. A D gene is named only where the DNA matches it firmly. Clone size is shown for a subset of rows, as once, few, many or a class of expanded clone.

clone_size | j_call | v_call | d_call | cdr3_aa | cdr3_nt
medium-sized | TRBJ2-7 | TRBV4-2 | . | CASSPTGGRDEQYF | TGTGCCAGCAGCCCTACAGGCGGGCGGGACGAGCAGTACTTC
. | TRBJ1-3 | TRBV7-9 | . | CASSLEQGNTIYF | TGTGCCAGCAGCTTAGAACAGGGAAACACCATATATTTT
. | TRBJ2-1 | TRBV27 | TRBD2 | CASSLGGGNNEQFF | TGTGCCAGCAGTTTAGGGGGGGGTAACAATGAGCAGTTCTTC
once | TRBJ1-1 | TRBV2 | TRBD1 | CASSLDRGHLNTEAFF | TGTGCCAGCAGTTTGGACAGGGGACACCTGAACACTGAAGCTTTCTTT
large | TRBJ2-6 | TRBV10-3 | . | CAISESLGVSGANVLTF | TGTGCCATCAGTGAGTCTCTGGGGGTATCTGGGGCCAACGTCCTGACTTTC
. | TRBJ1-5 | TRBV2 | TRBD1 | CASTPEPGQGPYSNQPQHF | TGTGCCAGCACCCCGGAGCCGGGACAGGGCCCTTATAGCAATCAGCCCCAGCATTTT
. | TRBJ2-1 | TRBV5-1 | TRBD1 | CASGLGPNLQGNEQFF | TGCGCCAGCGGGCTTGGCCCTAACCTACAGGGGAACGAGCAGTTCTTC
. | TRBJ2-6 | TRBV5-1 | . | CASSLDWAGNPSGANVLTF | TGCGCCAGCAGCCTCGACTGGGCAGGGAATCCCTCTGGGGCCAACGTCCTGACTTTC
once | TRBJ2-1 | TRBV11-2 | TRBD2 | CASRALAGEGSEQFF | TGTGCCAGCAGGGCCCTAGCGGGAGAAGGTAGTGAGCAGTTCTTC
few | TRBJ2-7 | TRBV7-9 | TRBD1 | CASSEIQGAINEQYF | TGTGCCAGCAGCGAGATTCAGGGGGCGATCAACGAGCAGTACTTC
. | TRBJ2-7 | TRBV4-1 | . | CASSQVGDAYEQYF | TGCGCCAGCAGCCAAGTGGGGGATGCCTACGAGCAGTACTTC
few | TRBJ1-5 | TRBV2 | . | CASRGTRGVDQPQHF | TGTGCCAGCAGAGGGACACGGGGAGTCGATCAGCCCCAGCATTTT
. | TRBJ2-1 | TRBV27 | . | CASSSIGYNEQFF | TGTGCCAGCAGTTCGATCGGATACAATGAGCAGTTCTTC
. | TRBJ2-6 | TRBV27 | . | CATQSTTTANSGANVLTF | TGTGCCACCCAATCCACAACTACTGCGAACTCTGGGGCCAACGTCCTGACTTTC
. | TRBJ2-7 | TRBV11-2 | TRBD1 | CASSLGDRSYEQYF | TGTGCCAGCAGCTTAGGGGACAGGTCCTACGAGCAGTACTTC
. | TRBJ1-1 | TRBV5-4 | . | CASQPLAGNTEAFF | TGTGCCAGCCAACCCCTGGCGGGGAACACTGAAGCTTTCTTT
. | TRBJ2-5 | TRBV5-1 | TRBD2 | CASSLASPSGETQYF | TGCGCCAGCAGCTTGGCCTCTCCTAGCGGAGAGACCCAGTACTTC
. | TRBJ2-7 | TRBV14 | . | CASSQVGEFTDEQYF | TGTGCCAGCAGCCAAGTGGGGGAGTTCACAGATGAGCAGTACTTC
few | TRBJ2-7 | TRBV28 | . | CASSLSSRSEQYF | TGTGCCAGCAGTTTATCCTCCCGCTCCGAGCAGTACTTC
. | TRBJ2-7 | TRBV7-9 | TRBD2 | CASSPTSGIYEQYF | TGTGCCAGCAGCCCGACTAGCGGGATCTACGAGCAGTACTTC
. | TRBJ2-5 | TRBV13 | TRBD2 | CASSLVRGGLETQYF | TGTGCCAGCAGCTTAGTGCGGGGGGGCCTGGAGACCCAGTACTTC
. | TRBJ1-4 | TRBV6-5 | . | CASSPYTSTNEKLFF | TGTGCCAGCAGCCCCTACACTTCAACTAATGAAAAACTGTTTTTT